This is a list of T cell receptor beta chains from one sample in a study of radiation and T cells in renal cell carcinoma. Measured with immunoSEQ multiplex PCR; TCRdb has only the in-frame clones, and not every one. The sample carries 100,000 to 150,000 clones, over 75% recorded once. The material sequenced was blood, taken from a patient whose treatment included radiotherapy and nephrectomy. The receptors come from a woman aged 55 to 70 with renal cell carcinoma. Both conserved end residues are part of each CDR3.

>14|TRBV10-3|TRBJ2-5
CAISEGWEGETQYF
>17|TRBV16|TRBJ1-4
CASSPRDRALGNEKLFF
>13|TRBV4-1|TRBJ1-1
CASSSRLGTEAFF
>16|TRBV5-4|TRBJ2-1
CASSYGTSGRGGEQFF
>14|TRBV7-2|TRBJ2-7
CASSRGRSGYEQYF
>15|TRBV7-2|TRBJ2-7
CASSLVGLRWYEQYF
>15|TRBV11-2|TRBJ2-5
CASSLRHRVQETQYF
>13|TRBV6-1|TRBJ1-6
CASSEWVNSPLHF
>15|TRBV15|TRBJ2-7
CATSSQDRGKYEQYF
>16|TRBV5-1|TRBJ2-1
CASSPLPGQGMNEQFF
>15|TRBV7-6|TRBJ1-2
CASSLSTGPHYGYTF
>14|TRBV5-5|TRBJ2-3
CASSEGTGTDTQYF
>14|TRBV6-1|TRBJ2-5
CASSEGAILETQYF
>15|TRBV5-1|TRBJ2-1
CASSGGTAIYLEQFF
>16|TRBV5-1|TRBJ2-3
CASSLYGIRSTDTQYF
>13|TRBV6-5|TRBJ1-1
CASSYYGNTEAFF
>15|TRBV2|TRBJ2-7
CASSENRILNGEQYF
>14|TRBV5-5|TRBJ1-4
CASSLDPQDEKLFF
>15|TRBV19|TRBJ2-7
CASSFTSGDTYEQYF
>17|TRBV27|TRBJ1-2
CASSLTTDRGYNYGYTF
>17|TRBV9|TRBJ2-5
CASSVAPGLAVQETQYF
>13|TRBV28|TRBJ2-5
CASSWGLQETQYF
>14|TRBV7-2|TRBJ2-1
CASSFGTQYNEQFF
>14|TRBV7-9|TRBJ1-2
CASSLDRGDSGYTF
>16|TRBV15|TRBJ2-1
CATSRGAGEAYNEQFF
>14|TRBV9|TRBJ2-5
CASSVDRGQETQYF
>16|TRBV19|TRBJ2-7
CASSIPSAGDRYEQYF